This TCR beta chain came from a study of blood T cells in healthy people across ages. Study details: T cells yielded about one barcoded beta molecule per two cells through template switching.

Study results and limitations: Expanded clonotype shifts may have been confounded, as the donors had an unknown CMV status. PBMCs that were unsorted prevented a conclusive naive versus antigen-experienced comparison.

In this sample, this clonotype turned up a few times. No antigen is known for it. It was with a sample-barcoded 5' primer and a J-beta primer mix that a second PCR of about 6 to 12 cycles was run. All cDNA molecules were each tagged by a template-switch adaptor with 12 random nucleotides. MiXCR was run by TCRdb on the 5' RACE reads, yielding one entry per CDR3 protein. This table has some 1,500,000 distinct CDR3 sequences, approximately 39% appearing once. Germline lookup yields CDR1 MNHEY and CDR2 SMNVEV (reference sequence). Unmatched junction bases numbered 13, after V lost 5 bases and J lost 6 bases. The CDR3 is made up of 16 amino acids.

This TCR came from a woman between 18 and 30 years old in good health. The sample was blood. This rearrangement joins TRBV27 to TRBJ2-3; the match to TRBD2 covers 8 bases. CDR3 region: CASSPRAGAQGDTQYF. The CDR3 nucleotides are TGTGCCAGCAGTCCAAGAGCGGGGGCGCAAGGGGATACGCAGTATTTT.